The 21 T cell receptor beta chains below all came from one sample that was sequenced in a study of cytomegalovirus exposure and HLA in healthy donors. The PCR employed 60 Vbeta primers together with 13 Jbeta primers. Profiled with immunoSEQ multiplex PCR; TCRdb holds only in-frame clones, not every one. There are 60,000 to 75,000 clones in the sample; 55% to 65% occur only once, and roughly 3% lies in the top ten. Sequenced: PBMCs. The receptors here all came from a woman between 50 and 59 years old in good health and CMV-seronegative.

This chain links TRBV4-3 with TRBJ2-2; 10 bases are a match to TRBD2. Per germline, CDR1 LGHNA and CDR2 YSLEER. V lost 0 bases and J lost 4; bases outside the gene matches: 8. This CDR3 has 18 amino acids. CDR3 bases: TGCGCCAGCAGCCAAGATACCGGAGCGGGAGGGTCCACCGGGGAGCTGTTTTTT. This translates into CASSQDTGAGGSTGELFF.

Here the CDR3 reads CASSLGLVSTDTQYF. For the CDR3, the DNA is TGTGCCAGCAGCCTAGGACTGGTGAGCACAGATACGCAGTATTTT. The chain employs TRBV7-2 and TRBJ2-3; the D gene is possibly TRBD2 (5 bases). The CDR3 covers 15 residues. Trimming shortened V by 5 bases and J by 0 bases, and 12 bases separated the two germline ends. Germline assignment: CDR1 SGHTA and CDR2 FQGNSA.

The chain carries TRBV4-3 and TRBJ2-3; tentatively, D is TRBD1 (5 bases). CDR1 is LGHNA and CDR2 is YSLEER in the germline V gene. V lost 4 bases, J lost 0 bases, and 11 bases lay in between. CDR3 length: 15 amino acids. The DNA for the CDR3 is TGCGCCAGCAGCCGAGTGACAGTTAGCACAGATACGCAGTATTTT. This codes for CASSRVTVSTDTQYF.

The rearrangement links TRBV9 to TRBJ2-1; a weak D match, TRBD2 (5 bases). Per the germline V gene, CDR1 is SGDLS and CDR2 is YYNGEE. CDR3 length: 15 residues. V dropped 3 bases and J dropped 4 bases, with 14 bases sitting between them. CDR3 nucleotides: TGTGCCAGCAGCGCCTCCCTGAGCGGATACAATGAGCAGTTCTTC. As protein: CASSASLSGYNEQFF.

The chain is built from TRBV28 and TRBJ1-4, with 9 bases matching TRBD1. The V and J ends lost 5 bases and 8 bases, in that order; junction bases with no gene match: 3. Germline CDR1 is MDHEN and CDR2 is SYDVKM. CDR3 length equals 13 residues. The CDR3 DNA follows: TGTGCCAGCAGTCGGGACAGGGACGAAAAACTGTTTTTT. Encoded protein: CASSRDRDEKLFF.

This clone was counted only a few times. J is TRBJ2-1 and V is TRBV30; possible D gene TRBD2, 6 bases. V was pared by 0 bases and J by 6 bases, with 12 bases between. This CDR3 has 14 amino acids. CDR1 and CDR2 (germline): GTSNPN, SVGIG (reference sequence). The CDR3 DNA sequence: TGTGCCTGGAGTGTAGGGCTAGCGATCAATGAGCAGTTCTTC. Encoded protein: CAWSVGLAINEQFF.

This clone was seen a single time. The chain links TRBV4-3 to TRBJ1-1; possible D gene TRBD1, 6 bases. The ends were cut back, 1 base at V and 11 bases at J, with 23 bases in the middle. The CDR3 is 16 amino acids. Germline values: CDR1 LGHNA, CDR2 YSLEER. CDR3 amino acids: CASSQGLSRGESGAFF. Written as DNA, the CDR3 is TGCGCCAGCAGCCAAGGCTTATCCAGGGGCGAATCCGGGGCTTTCTTT.

This clone was picked up a small number of times. This chain uses TRBV19 with TRBJ2-7; D might be TRBD2 (5 bases). Trimming cost V 4 bases and J 0 bases, with 13 bases left between them. Germline V lookup: CDR1 LNHDA, CDR2 SQIVND (reference sequence). The CDR3 contains 15 residues. CDR3 coding DNA: TGTGCCAGTAGTACTCTCGCTAGCCGCTCCTACGAGCAGTACTTC. This translates into CASSTLASRSYEQYF.

This clone was counted only a few times. Other DNA sequences in this specimen translate into the identical CDR3. The rearrangement joins TRBV9 to TRBJ1-1; D is undetermined. The CDR3 length is 13 residues. V lost 0 bases, J lost 1 base, and 4 bases lay in between. Germline lookup yields CDR1 SGDLS and CDR2 YYNGEE. CDR3 sequence reads: CASSVAGNTEAFF. CDR3 nucleotides: TGTGCCAGCAGCGTAGCGGGGAACACTGAAGCTTTCTTT. Combining the CDR3 with reference TRBV9 and TRBJ1-1 gives the whole variable domain DSGVTQTPKHLITATGQRVTLRCSPRSGDLSVYWYQQSLDQGLQFLIQYYNGEERAKGNILERFSAQQFPDLHSELNLSSLELGDSALYFCASSVAGNTEAFFGQGTRLTVV.

The chain uses TRBV5-1 and TRBJ1-4; 11 bases match TRBD1. The CDR3 is made up of 14 amino acids. J gave up 8 bases and V 4 bases, and 4 bases lay outside the gene matches. The germline CDR1 and CDR2 sequences are SGHRS and YFSETQ. The CDR3 nucleotides are TGCGCCAGCAGCCGGGACAGGGGGTACGAAAAACTGTTTTTT. Protein sequence: CASSRDRGYEKLFF.

This clone has a handful of counts. The chain joins TRBV30 to TRBJ2-1; a possible D gene is TRBD1 (6 bases). CDR1 and CDR2 from the germline V gene are GTSNPN and SVGIG (reference sequence). Trimming pared 0 bases from V and 7 bases from J, leaving 10 bases between. The CDR3 totals 13 residues. The CDR3 nucleotides are TGTGCCTGGAGTGTGATGGACAGAAATGAGCAGTTCTTC. Translation gives CAWSVMDRNEQFF.

The V and J genes are TRBV5-4 and TRBJ2-7, with 8 bases that match TRBD1. V was pared by 3 bases and J by 4 bases, with 3 bases of the junction left unmatched. From germline, CDR1 is SGHNT and CDR2 YYREEE (reference sequence). The CDR3 has 13 amino acids. CDR3 coding DNA: TGTGCCAGCAGCTCCGACAGGGGTTACGAGCAGTACTTC. Translating it yields CASSSDRGYEQYF.

The chain links TRBV2 to TRBJ1-5; D possibly corresponds to TRBD1 (5 bases). Germline V lookup: CDR1 SNHLY, CDR2 FYNNEI. The ends were cut back, 2 bases at V and 0 bases at J, with 8 bases in the middle. The CDR3 totals 15 residues. The CDR3 DNA reads as TGTGCCAGCAGTGAAAGGGGATATAGCAATCAGCCCCAGCATTTT. This translates into CASSERGYSNQPQHF. Together with reference TRBV2 and TRBJ1-5, the CDR3 gives the full variable domain: EPEVTQTPSHQVTQMGQEVILRCVPISNHLYFYWYRQILGQKVEFLVSFYNNEISEKSEIFDDQFSVERPDGSNFTLKIRSTKLEDSAMYFCASSERGYSNQPQHFGDGTRLSIL.

This clone was seen only a few times. V usage is TRBV5-6 and J usage is TRBJ1-2; weak D call: TRBD1 (5 bases). V lost 2 bases to trimming and J lost 10 bases, with 15 bases between them. The CDR3 loop spans 13 amino acids. From germline, CDR1 is SGHDT and CDR2 YYEEEE. The CDR3 spells CASSFGRWGDYTF. The DNA for the CDR3 is TGTGCCAGCAGCTTTGGCAGGTGGGGGGACTACACCTTC.

The chain has TRBV29-1 and TRBJ1-1, with 7 bases identical to TRBD1. In germline, CDR1 is SQVTM, CDR2 ANQGSEA. V was pared by 2 bases and J by 6 bases, with 6 bases of the junction left unmatched. The CDR3 has 13 residues. CDR3 nucleotide sequence: TGCAGCGTTGAAAGGAACAGGGGAGCTGAAGCTTTCTTT. Protein sequence: CSVERNRGAEAFF.

This clone appeared a few times. The chain combines TRBV11-2 with TRBJ2-7; 9 bases are shared with TRBD1. The J segment lost 4 bases and the V segment lost 7 bases, leaving 11 bases of the junction unmatched. The CDR3 length is 15 residues. Germline V gene data show CDR1 as SGHAT and CDR2 as FQNNGV. The DNA for the CDR3 is TGTGCCAGCACCACCGGCGGGACAGGGAAGTACGAGCAGTACTTC. It codes for CASTTGGTGKYEQYF.

The chain combines TRBV28 with TRBJ2-7; 9 positions agree with TRBD1. CDR1 is MDHEN and CDR2 is SYDVKM in the germline V gene. The ends lost 7 bases at V and 1 base at J; junction bases unmatched: 8. There are 15 residues in the CDR3. In nucleotides, the CDR3 is TGTGCCAGCACCCGGGGGACAGGGATATCCTACGAGCAGTACTTC. Translated, it gives CASTRGTGISYEQYF. Supplemented by reference TRBV28 and TRBJ2-7, the full variable domain reads DVKVTQSSRYLVKRTGEKVFLECVQDMDHENMFWYRQDPGLGLRLIYFSYDVKMKEKGDIPEGYSVSREKKERFSLILESASTNQTSMYLCASTRGTGISYEQYFGPGTRLTVT.

The V and J genes are TRBV28 and TRBJ2-7; 9 bases are a match to TRBD2. The trim removed 5 bases at V and 1 base at J, leaving 3 bases unmatched. This CDR3 is 14 amino acids long. Looked up from germline, CDR1 is MDHEN and CDR2 is SYDVKM. The CDR3 region has the DNA TGTGCCAGCAGTACAAGCGGGGGGTCCTACGAGCAGTACTTC. Amino acid sequence: CASSTSGGSYEQYF.

The V gene is TRBV30, the J gene TRBJ2-2; the match to TRBD1 covers 7 bases. The CDR3 runs to 13 residues. Germline loops: CDR1 GTSNPN, CDR2 SVGIG (reference sequence). Unmatched junction bases numbered 11, after V lost 3 bases and J lost 13 bases. For the CDR3, the DNA is TGTGCCTGGAGGTCCCAGGGGGAAACTCCGCTGTTTTTT. Residues: CAWRSQGETPLFF. Using reference TRBV30 and TRBJ2-2 for the parts outside the CDR3, the full variable domain is SQTIHQWPATLVQPVGSPLSLECTVEGTSNPNLYWYRQAAGRGLQLLFYSVGIGQISSEVPQNLSASRPQDRQFILSSKKLLLSDSGFYLCAWRSQGETPLFFGEGSRLTVL.

The genes are TRBV11-3 and TRBJ2-1, with unresolved D. The germline gives CDR1 SGHNT, CDR2 YENEEA. The CDR3 sequence is 15 residues long. V shed 5 bases and J shed 0 bases, with 11 bases lying between them. Written as DNA, the CDR3 is TGTGCCAGCAGCCCATACTTTAGCTCCTACAATGAGCAGTTCTTC. Translating it yields CASSPYFSSYNEQFF. The complete variable domain, with remaining parts taken from reference TRBV11-3 and TRBJ2-1, reads EAGVVQSPRYKIIEKKQPVAFWCNPISGHNTLYWYLQNLGQGPELLIRYENEEAVDDSQLPKDRFSAERLKGVDSTLKIQPAELGDSAVYLCASSPYFSSYNEQFFGPGTRLTVL.

The V gene is TRBV2, the J gene TRBJ2-7; 10 nucleotides agree with TRBD2. CDR3 length equals 13 residues. Trimming took 6 bases from V and 7 from J; bases not matched to a gene: 6. CDR1 is SNHLY and CDR2 is FYNNEI in the germline V gene. CDR3 protein: CASSLRLAGEQYF. The CDR3 coding sequence is TGTGCCAGCAGCCTAAGACTAGCGGGTGAGCAGTACTTC.